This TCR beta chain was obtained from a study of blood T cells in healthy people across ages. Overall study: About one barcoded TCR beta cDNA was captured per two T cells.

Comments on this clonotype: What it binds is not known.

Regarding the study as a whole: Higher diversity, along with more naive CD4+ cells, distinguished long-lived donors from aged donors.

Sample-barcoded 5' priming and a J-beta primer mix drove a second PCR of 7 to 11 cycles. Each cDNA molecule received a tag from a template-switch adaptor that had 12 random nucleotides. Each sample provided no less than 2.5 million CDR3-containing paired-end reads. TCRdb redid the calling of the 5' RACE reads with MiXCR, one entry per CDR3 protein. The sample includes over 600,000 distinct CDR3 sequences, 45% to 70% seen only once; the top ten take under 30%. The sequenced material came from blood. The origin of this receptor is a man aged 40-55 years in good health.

The CDR3 DNA sequence: TGCGCCAGCAGCTTGGAGAGCGGGGGGGTCAAGACCCAGTACTTC. The encoded protein is CASSLESGGVKTQYF. This chain links TRBV5-1 with TRBJ2-5, with 10 bases that match TRBD2. CDR3 length: 15 residues. CDR1 SGHRS and CDR2 YFSETQ come from the germline V gene. Unmatched junction bases numbered 5, after V lost 0 bases and J lost 6 bases.